The T cell receptor beta chain under discussion was sequenced for a study of blood T cell repertoires in COVID-19. Across the whole study: Researchers got acute and convalescent COVID-19 samples from the United States, Italy and Spain.

Trimming removed 3 bases from V and 1 base from J; junction bases left unmatched: 8. CDR1 and CDR2 from the germline V gene are SGHRS and YFSETQ. The CDR3 spans 16 residues. In the original processing: Cell counts per sample came from amplifying reference gene primers. Sequencing was performed with immunoSEQ multiplex PCR; in TCRdb, only in-frame clones are kept and a portion is missing. The V and J calls and clone size were taken over from that table, and D and trimming were inferred from the DNA. This table holds some 250,000 clones, about 83% found once. Sequences were obtained from peripheral blood. The sequence came from a young man who had recovered from COVID-19. The rearrangement uses TRBV5-1 and TRBJ1-1; TRBD1 aligns across 8 bases. CDR3 loop: CASSSRTGSRNTEAFF. CDR3 nucleotide sequence: TGCGCCAGCAGCTCACGGACAGGGAGCAGGAACACTGAAGCTTTCTTT.